This TCR beta chain was retrieved from a study of T-cell reconstitution after alpha-beta-depleted transplantation in children. Study conclusions and caveats: Newly made T cells mostly supplied T-cell counts and diversity one year after transplant.

This clonotype was observed many times. Its specificity is not known. The library targeted TCRbeta and was prepared with unique molecular identifiers. TCRdb re-called the PCR reads with MiXCR, one entry per CDR3 protein. This sample has about 98,000 distinct CDR3 sequences, with less than 25% found just once. V was pared by 2 bases and J by 6 bases, with 6 bases between. Germline CDR1 reads SGHRS; CDR2 reads YFSETQ. This CDR3 spans 12 amino acids. The source is a boy between 2 and 15 years old with acute lymphoblastic leukemia, due to receive a stem cell transplant. This rearrangement joins TRBV5-1 to TRBJ2-1, with D uncertain. Sample: PBMCs, taken before TCRalphabeta/CD19-depleted stem cell transplant. CDR3 region: CASSFSGNEQFF. The CDR3 nucleotides are TGCGCCAGCAGCTTCTCGGGCAATGAGCAGTTCTTC.